Listed below are T cell receptor beta chains from one sample, sequenced in a study of OX40 agonist ivuxolimab in advanced cancers. Using immunoSEQ multiplex PCR, the repertoire was profiled, and TCRdb retains in-frame clones only, with some absent. In the table there are about 93,000 clones, about 91% of which are singletons. The specimen comprised CD4+ or CD8+ T cells sorted from blood, sampled in a trial of the OX40 agonist ivuxolimab. These receptors were taken from an adult with an advanced solid tumor such as melanoma, head and neck, liver or kidney cancer. CDR3s include the opening cysteine and the closing phenylalanine or tryptophan. Fields, in order: D gene, clone size, J gene, V gene, CDR3 DNA, CDR3 protein. A D gene is named only where the DNA matches it firmly. Rows may omit the clone size; those that give it use once, few, many or a size class.

NA | NA | TRBJ1-3 | TRBV7-9 | TGTGCCAGCAGCTTACTACCGAACTCTGGAAACACCATATATTTT | CASSLLPNSGNTIYF
NA | NA | TRBJ2-3 | TRBV2 | TGTGCCAGCAGCCCGGGGCTCGCCCGGGATACGCAGTATTTT | CASSPGLARDTQYF
NA | NA | TRBJ1-1 | TRBV6-1 | TGTGCCAGCTTTTGGGGCACTGAAGCTTTCTTT | CASFWGTEAFF
NA | NA | TRBJ2-1 | TRBV7-2 | TGTGCCAGCAGCTTAGACACCGGGATTTCAGAGCAGTTCTTC | CASSLDTGISEQFF
NA | NA | TRBJ1-1 | TRBV19 | TGTGCCAGTAGTATTCCCAGGGCTAACACTGAAGCTTTCTTT | CASSIPRANTEAFF
TRBD1 | NA | TRBJ2-7 | TRBV7-9 | TGTGCCAGCAGCTTGGCGGGGACAGGGACGTACGAGCAGTACTTC | CASSLAGTGTYEQYF
NA | NA | TRBJ2-2 | TRBV6-6 | TGTGCCAGCAAGGGGGACACCGGGGAGCTGTTTTTT | CASKGDTGELFF
NA | NA | TRBJ2-7 | TRBV7-9 | TGTGCCAGCAGCTTAGCACCCAACCGGGACTTCACCTACGAGCAGTACTTC | CASSLAPNRDFTYEQYF
TRBD2 | NA | TRBJ2-2 | TRBV5-1 | TGCGCCAGCAGCTTTGGGACTAAGGTCGGCGGGGAGCTGTTTTTT | CASSFGTKVGGELFF
NA | NA | TRBJ2-3 | TRBV19 | TGTGCCAGTAGTATCCCCAGAAGCACAGATACGCAGTATTTT | CASSIPRSTDTQYF
NA | NA | TRBJ2-5 | TRBV23-1 | TGCGCCTGCGGGAAGGGGGGCGGGGAGACCCAGTACTTC | CACGKGGGETQYF
TRBD2 | NA | TRBJ2-1 | TRBV5-1 | TGCGCCAGCAGCTTGGAACTAGCGGGAGGGCCCAATGAGCAGTTCTTC | CASSLELAGGPNEQFF
NA | NA | TRBJ1-2 | TRBV28 | TGTGCCAGCAGTCCCACTATGGCGCGCTACACCTTC | CASSPTMARYTF
NA | few | TRBJ2-6 | TRBV19 | TGTGCCAGTAGTCCCGGGATGGCTGGGGCCAACGTCCTGACTTTC | CASSPGMAGANVLTF
NA | NA | TRBJ1-2 | TRBV30 | TGTGCTCACAGGGAGTCAACCTCTAACTATGGCTACACCTTC | CAHRESTSNYGYTF
NA | NA | TRBJ2-5 | TRBV19 | TGTGCCAGTAGTACAACGGGACTGGGGCAAGAGACCCGGTACTTC | CASSTTGLGQETRYF
NA | once | TRBJ2-5 | TRBV5-4 | TGTGCCAGCAGCAGAGGACAGCAAGAGACCCAGTACTTC | CASSRGQQETQYF
NA | NA | TRBJ2-3 | TRBV30 | TGTGCCTGGAGCGGTTGGAAACCCACAGATACGCAGTATTTT | CAWSGWKPTDTQYF
NA | NA | TRBJ2-7 | TRBV28 | TGTGCCAGCAGTTTTGGACTGGCCGAGCAGTACTTC | CASSFGLAEQYF
TRBD2 | NA | TRBJ2-5 | TRBV5-5 | TGTGCCAGCAGCTGGGGTAGCGGGATTGGGGAGACCCAGTACTTC | CASSWGSGIGETQYF
TRBD1 | NA | TRBJ1-5 | TRBV6-1 | TGTGCCAGCAGTGGAGGGGACAGGTTCAATCAGCCCCAGCATTTT | CASSGGDRFNQPQHF
TRBD1 | NA | TRBJ2-7 | TRBV7-6 | TGTGCCAGCAGCACGGGACAGGGCTACGAGCAGTACTTC | CASSTGQGYEQYF
TRBD2 | NA | TRBJ2-1 | TRBV5-1 | TGCGCCAGCAGCTTGGCGGGGACTAGCGGGGCCAATGAGCAGTTCTTC | CASSLAGTSGANEQFF
NA | NA | TRBJ2-3 | TRBV28 | TGTGCCAGCAGTCTTCGGACCTCCACCACAGATACGCAGTATTTT | CASSLRTSTTDTQYF
NA | NA | TRBJ2-2 | TRBV5-1 | TGCGCCAGCAGCTTGGAGTCAGGGATGGGCGGGGAGCTGTTTTTT | CASSLESGMGGELFF
TRBD1 | NA | TRBJ1-6 | TRBV6-5 | TGTGCCAGCAGTTTAAAGACAGGGTATAATAATTCACCCCTCCACTTT | CASSLKTGYNNSPLHF